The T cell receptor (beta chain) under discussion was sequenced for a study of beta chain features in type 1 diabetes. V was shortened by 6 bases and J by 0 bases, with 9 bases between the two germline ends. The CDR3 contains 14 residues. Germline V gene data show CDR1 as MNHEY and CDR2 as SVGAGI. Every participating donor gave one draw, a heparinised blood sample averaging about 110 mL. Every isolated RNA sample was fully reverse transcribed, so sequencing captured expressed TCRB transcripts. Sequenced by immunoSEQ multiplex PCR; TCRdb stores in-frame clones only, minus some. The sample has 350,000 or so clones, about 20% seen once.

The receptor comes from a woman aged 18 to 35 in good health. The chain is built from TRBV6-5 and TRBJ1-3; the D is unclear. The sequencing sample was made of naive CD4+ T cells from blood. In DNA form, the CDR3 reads TGTGCCAGCAGCCTCCTAAGCTCTGGAAACACCATATATTTT. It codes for CASSLLSSGNTIYF.